This is a list of T cell receptor beta chains from one sample in a study of shared clonotypes between healthy human individuals. This table comes from immunoSEQ multiplex PCR, and its TCRdb copy is limited to in-frame clones, with some not included. The table includes around 2,000,000 clones, roughly 91% detected once. The sequenced sample was naive CD8+ T cells from PBMCs. The receptors here all came from a man aged 18 to 30 in good health. Some clones in this sample may be carry-over from other donors' samples. CDR3s include the opening cysteine and the closing phenylalanine or tryptophan. Clone size is not always given. Where it is, it says once, few, many or a class for expanded clones.

J,V,size,CDR3
TRBJ2-1,TRBV7-9,NA,CASSAPLDNYNEQFF
TRBJ2-7,TRBV28,NA,CASSLGEGTPAYEQYF
TRBJ1-2,TRBV9,NA,CASSADRAPSGYTF
TRBJ1-3,TRBV5-6,NA,CASSLGHTIYF
TRBJ2-1,TRBV9,once,CASSVRVERETNEQFF
TRBJ2-1,TRBV27,NA,CASSLWTSPDNEQFF
TRBJ2-7,TRBV27,once,CASSVRPDYEQYF
TRBJ2-7,TRBV7-6,NA,CASSFGTGAPYEQYF
TRBJ2-1,TRBV11-2,NA,CASSHYGLGDEQFF
TRBJ2-1,TRBV4-2,NA,CASSQGQGFYNEQFF
TRBJ2-2,TRBV27,NA,CASSLSSGTGELFF
TRBJ2-5,TRBV10-3,NA,CAITPPWHRGPGDQYF
TRBJ2-5,TRBV7-9,NA,CASSRGYFQETQYF
TRBJ1-1,TRBV14,once,CASSQGNALVGAFF
TRBJ1-2,TRBV14,NA,CASSQVPQSGGQGYTF
TRBJ2-5,TRBV4-1,NA,CASSQGQGTETQYF
TRBJ1-1,TRBV9,few,CASSRRASGDTEAFF
TRBJ1-2,TRBV6-6,once,CASSGGTGMDYGYTF
TRBJ1-5,TRBV19,NA,CASYTPYSNQPQHF
TRBJ2-2,TRBV5-1,NA,CASSSTGELFF
TRBJ1-2,TRBV19,NA,CASRTRGQGDYGYTF
TRBJ1-1,TRBV7-2,NA,CASSLAAEAFF
TRBJ1-2,TRBV5-5,NA,CASSSPGQINYGYTF
TRBJ1-3,TRBV7-6,NA,CASSLAPGTARNTIYF
TRBJ1-2,TRBV27,NA,CASSLLSPGRRLSGYGYTF
TRBJ2-7,TRBV27,NA,CASSPFAGGGYEQYF
TRBJ2-1,TRBV11-3,NA,CASSPNPPGISYNEQFF
TRBJ2-7,TRBV14,once,CASSPLLGLAVYEQYF
TRBJ2-1,TRBV7-9,NA,CASSLGAGTYNEQFF
TRBJ2-7,TRBV28,NA,CASSLVAKSSYEQYF
TRBJ2-7,TRBV19,NA,CASSGVLASGRAAYEQYF
TRBJ1-5,TRBV7-6,NA,CASSLGPGRSNQPQHF
TRBJ2-5,TRBV11-2,NA,CACLAGSQQETQYF
TRBJ2-2,TRBV11-1,NA,CASSLLAGEGTGELFF
TRBJ2-3,TRBV5-4,NA,CASSLAVKFSGRSTDTQYF
TRBJ1-5,TRBV9,NA,CASSPGGGEGQPQHF
TRBJ2-5,TRBV28,NA,CASSLFRGASRETQYF
TRBJ1-1,TRBV9,NA,CASSENLFQDLPMNTEAFF
TRBJ2-7,TRBV5-4,NA,CASSGRGPLSEQYF
TRBJ2-1,TRBV29-1,NA,CSVGMQGAGNEQFF
TRBJ1-2,TRBV7-9,NA,CASSSLTGFPSTF
TRBJ2-1,TRBV5-4,NA,CASSLNGRALDDEQFF
TRBJ2-5,TRBV7-9,NA,CASSPGRQSHQETQYF
TRBJ2-1,TRBV6-1,NA,CASSESHTYNEQFF
TRBJ2-5,TRBV6-5,NA,CASRPIDRAGETQYF
TRBJ2-7,TRBV5-1,NA,CASSLVGRHPYEQYF
TRBJ2-3,TRBV13,NA,CASSLGLAGSTDTQYF
TRBJ2-3,TRBV7-9,NA,CASSSKGADTQYF
TRBJ2-2,TRBV27,NA,CASSLAVNTGELFF
TRBJ2-1,TRBV19,NA,CASSIVGTIEQFF
TRBJ1-1,TRBV6-1,NA,CASSESGNTEAFF
TRBJ2-2,TRBV11-3,few,CASSSRTSWSNTGELFF
TRBJ1-5,TRBV2,NA,CASTRIGEGNQPQHF
TRBJ1-2,TRBV4-2,NA,CASSQETEDYGYTF
TRBJ2-3,TRBV5-1,NA,CASSQGDRGSTDTQYF
TRBJ2-7,TRBV6-5,NA,CASGPGTAYEQYF